These 19 T cell receptor beta chains were sequenced from one sample in a study of cytomegalovirus exposure and HLA in healthy donors. The PCR made use of 60 Vbeta and 13 Jbeta primers. The protocol was immunoSEQ multiplex PCR, while the TCRdb copy is restricted to in-frame clones and leaves out a portion. Among roughly 130,000 clones, approximately 84% were seen once, and the ten largest hold roughly 2.5%. The sequenced material came from PBMCs. Source of these receptors: a boy between 2 and 10 years old in good health and CMV-seronegative.

In this sample, this clone turned up once. This sequence joins TRBV15 and TRBJ2-5; 8 bases are shared with TRBD2. The length of the CDR3 is 14 residues. Germline assignment: CDR1 LNHNV and CDR2 YYDKDF (reference sequence). Trimming cost V 2 bases and J 2 bases; bases outside gene matches: 1. As DNA, the CDR3 is TGTGCCACCAGCAGACGGGGGGGACAAGAGACCCAGTACTTC. It is translated as CATSRRGGQETQYF. Together with reference TRBV15 and TRBJ2-5, the CDR3 gives the full variable domain: DAMVIQNPRYQVTQFGKPVTLSCSQTLNHNVMYWYQQKSSQAPKLLFHYYDKDFNNEADTPDNFQSRRPNTSFCFLDIRSPGLGDTAMYLCATSRRGGQETQYFGPGTRLLVL.

This chain links TRBV6-1 with TRBJ2-4; D is perhaps TRBD1 (6 bases). The CDR3 runs to 12 residues. The germline V gene has CDR1 MNHNS and CDR2 SASEGT. V was trimmed by 6 bases and J by 12 bases, leaving 15 bases between them. CDR3 nucleotides: TGTGCCAGCAGCCCAGGGGATCTGGCTCAGTACTTC. This codes for CASSPGDLAQYF.

The gene calls are TRBV30 and TRBJ1-2; D remains unclear. Germline lookup yields CDR1 GTSNPN and CDR2 SVGIG (reference sequence). V was pared by 4 bases and J by 3 bases, with 12 bases between. This CDR3 has 13 amino acids. Written as DNA, the CDR3 is TGTGCCTGGATGGGTAGGGAGTACTATGGCTACACCTTC. Protein: CAWMGREYYGYTF.

This chain uses TRBV15 with TRBJ2-7, with D possibly matching TRBD2 (6 bases). The CDR3 runs 19 residues. V was clipped by 0 bases and J by 6 bases, with 27 bases between them. Germline values: CDR1 LNHNV, CDR2 YYDKDF (reference sequence). The CDR3 DNA is TGTGCCACCAGCAGAGATTTTGGGGTAGGAGGGAGCGAACAGGCCGAGCAGTACTTC. Translated, it gives CATSRDFGVGGSEQAEQYF.

This chain uses TRBV6-5 with TRBJ1-2, with D uncertain. This CDR3 region has 13 residues. Germline CDR1 is MNHEY and CDR2 is SVGAGI. Between the trimmed V and J ends, which lost 4 bases and 7 bases, there was a span of 13 bases. The CDR3 DNA sequence: TGTGCCAGCAGTTTGACCGGGTCGAGTGGCTACACCTTC. Translating it yields CASSLTGSSGYTF.

The rearrangement links TRBV5-8 to TRBJ2-1; no reliable D call. This CDR3 has 15 amino acids. Looked up from germline, CDR1 is SGHTS and CDR2 is YDEGEE. Trimming removed 1 base from V and 0 bases from J, with 8 bases in between. CDR3 sequence (DNA): TGTGCCAGCAGCTTGACGGGTAGCTCCTACAATGAGCAGTTCTTC. Amino acids: CASSLTGSSYNEQFF.

The V gene is TRBV27, the J gene TRBJ2-1; unclear D gene. V lost 2 bases, J lost 0 bases, and 14 bases lay in between. The CDR3 totals 17 residues. Germline CDR1 is MNHEY and CDR2 is SMNVEV (reference sequence). CDR3 in DNA: TGTGCCAGCAGTTTAACCGCTGGAGCTAACTCCTACAATGAGCAGTTCTTC. Translated, it gives CASSLTAGANSYNEQFF.

V gene TRBV4-1 combines with J gene TRBJ1-3; 7 bases agree with TRBD1. Germline V gene lookup returns CDR1 MGHRA and CDR2 YSYEKL. With V trimmed by 1 base and J by 3 bases, 9 bases remained unmatched. This CDR3 is built from 17 residues. The DNA of the CDR3 is TGCGCCAGCAGCCAAGCCGGATCCCGGACAGGTGGAAACACCATATATTTT. Protein product: CASSQAGSRTGGNTIYF.

The chain combines TRBV5-1 with TRBJ1-4, with no clear D. Germline V gene sequence: CDR1 SGHRS, CDR2 YFSETQ. With 1 base removed from V and 5 bases from J, the gap between germline ends came to 15 bases. The CDR3 runs to 16 residues. The CDR3 loop is CASSLTTGASNEKLFF. The CDR3 bases are TGCGCCAGCAGCTTGACGACTGGAGCTAGCAATGAAAAACTGTTTTTT.

V is TRBV6-5 and J is TRBJ1-1, with no clear D. V was clipped by 2 bases and J by 1 base, with 5 bases between them. The CDR3 is made up of 13 amino acids. The germline V gene has CDR1 MNHEY and CDR2 SVGAGI. This chain's CDR3 is CASSYPGNTEAFF. The CDR3, as DNA: TGTGCCAGCAGTTACCCGGGGAACACTGAAGCTTTCTTT.

The chain links TRBV27 to TRBJ2-1; 10 bases are shared with TRBD2. CDR1 MNHEY and CDR2 SMNVEV come from the germline V gene (reference sequence). Germline trimming cut 7 bases from V and 6 bases from J; bases unmatched to any gene: 6. CDR3 size: 14 residues. The DNA of the CDR3 is TGTGCCAGCACCCCTAGCGGGAGCTTCAATGAGCAGTTCTTC. Translated, it gives CASTPSGSFNEQFF.

The chain joins TRBV4-3 to TRBJ2-6; D perhaps matches TRBD2 (6 bases). The germline gives CDR1 LGHNA, CDR2 YSLEER. The V and J ends lost 0 bases and 0 bases respectively, with 6 bases between them. CDR3 size: 16 residues. The CDR3 loop reads CASSQEEGSGANVLTF. In DNA, the CDR3 is TGCGCCAGCAGCCAAGAGGAGGGCTCTGGGGCCAACGTCCTGACTTTC.

The chain couples TRBV4-1 to TRBJ2-1; 7 positions agree with TRBD2. The CDR3 covers 15 residues. V lost 1 base to trimming and J lost 4 bases; unmatched junction nucleotides: 4. Germline CDR1 reads MGHRA; CDR2 reads YSYEKL. The CDR3 coding sequence is TGCGCCAGCAGCCAAGCAGCGGGGCCTTACAATGAGCAGTTCTTC. Protein sequence: CASSQAAGPYNEQFF.

The J gene is TRBJ2-3, the V gene TRBV2, with TRBD2 matching 11 bases. Unmatched junction bases numbered 9, after V lost 5 bases and J lost 5 bases. There are 16 residues in the CDR3. Germline-derived CDR1 and CDR2 are SNHLY and FYNNEI. The CDR3, as DNA: TGTGCCAGCAGTCGGGGGGCTAGCGGGGGGAAAGATACGCAGTATTTT. It translates to CASSRGASGGKDTQYF.

The chain links TRBV7-9 to TRBJ2-7, with 9 bases identical to TRBD1. The CDR3 length is 15 residues. After removal of 4 bases from V and 4 bases from J, the junction contained 8 bases not matched to a gene. Germline-derived CDR1 and CDR2 are SEHNR and FQNEAQ (reference sequence). The CDR3 here is CASSSPRTGVYEQYF. The CDR3 DNA is TGTGCCAGCAGCTCACCCAGGACAGGGGTGTACGAGCAGTACTTC.

V and J are TRBV6-1 and TRBJ2-1; 8 bases are a match to TRBD2. V shed 3 bases, J shed 3 bases, and the junction held 7 bases outside the gene matches. This CDR3 region has 16 residues. CDR1 is MNHNS and CDR2 is SASEGT in the germline V gene. CDR3 sequence: CASSDLISGVYNEQFF. DNA for the CDR3: TGTGCCAGCAGTGACCTGATTAGCGGGGTCTACAATGAGCAGTTCTTC.

This clone is a singleton in its sample. The chain combines TRBV27 with TRBJ2-1; 7 nucleotides align to TRBD1. Germline V CDR1 and CDR2: MNHEY, SMNVEV (reference sequence). The CDR3 has 13 residues. V trimming: 7 bases; J trimming: 10 bases; junction bases outside the gene matches: 10. Here the CDR3 DNA reads TGTGCCAGCACCATGACAGGGTGGAAGGAGCAGTTCTTC. Translating it yields CASTMTGWKEQFF.

The V gene is TRBV4-1, the J gene TRBJ1-1; D is ambiguous. Germline values: CDR1 MGHRA, CDR2 YSYEKL. This CDR3 region has 13 residues. V gave up 9 bases and J gave up 1 base, with 12 bases separating them. As DNA, the CDR3 is TGCGCCAGTAAGCTGGGGAGGAACACTGAAGCTTTCTTT. Translation gives CASKLGRNTEAFF.

Notes on this clone: This specimen includes other DNA sequences encoding the same CDR3. This sequence joins TRBV4-2 and TRBJ2-1; 14 bases line up with TRBD2. The J segment lost 0 bases and the V segment lost 4 bases, leaving 5 bases of the junction unmatched. The length of the CDR3 is 18 residues. Germline loops: CDR1 LGHNA, CDR2 YNFKEQ. In DNA form, the CDR3 reads TGTGCCAGCAGCCGGACTAGCGGGGGGTCTCGCTCCTACAATGAGCAGTTCTTC. Translated, it gives CASSRTSGGSRSYNEQFF.